Shown below are 12 T cell receptor beta chains from a single sample sequenced in a study of cytomegalovirus exposure and HLA in healthy donors. The PCR used 60 Vbeta and 13 Jbeta primers. Method: immunoSEQ multiplex PCR; TCRdb's copy keeps in-frame clones and lacks some. The sample contains some 120,000 clones, around 10% of which appear only once. Sample: PBMCs. The receptor set was obtained from a man in his thirties or forties in good health and CMV-seronegative.

This clone came up a few times. This chain links TRBV7-2 with TRBJ2-2, with 11 nucleotides matching TRBD2. Germline CDR1 SGHTA, CDR2 FQGNSA. The CDR3 is 17 amino acids. J was trimmed by 4 bases and V by 1 base; bases with no gene match: 5. The CDR3 loop reads CASSLVAGGVVTGELFF. Here the CDR3 DNA reads TGTGCCAGCAGCTTAGTAGCGGGGGGGGTGGTCACCGGGGAGCTGTTTTTT.

This clone was counted only a few times. The rearrangement links TRBV28 to TRBJ2-7; a weak D match, TRBD2 (5 bases). This CDR3 region has 12 residues. Germline-derived CDR1 and CDR2 are MDHEN and SYDVKM. V gave up 7 bases and J gave up 6 bases, with 13 bases separating them. CDR3 sequence reads: CASTEGGGEQYF. The CDR3 nucleotides are TGTGCCAGCACCGAAGGAGGCGGCGAGCAGTACTTC.

This clone was picked up a small number of times. This chain links TRBV7-2 with TRBJ1-5; D perhaps matches TRBD1 (5 bases). The germline V and J ends were trimmed by 2 bases and 2 bases, with 10 bases remaining between them. The CDR3 has 15 amino acids. The germline gives CDR1 SGHTA, CDR2 FQGNSA. Here the CDR3 reads CASSLQGSGNQPQHF. The CDR3 region has the DNA TGTGCCAGCAGCTTACAGGGCTCGGGCAATCAGCCCCAGCATTTT. Together with reference TRBV7-2 and TRBJ1-5, the CDR3 gives the full variable domain: GAGVSQSPSNKVTEKGKDVELRCDPISGHTALYWYRQSLGQGLEFLIYFQGNSAPDKSGLPSDRFSAERTGGSVSTLTIQRTQQEDSAVYLCASSLQGSGNQPQHFGDGTRLSIL.

The genes are TRBV7-2 and TRBJ1-1; possible D gene TRBD1, 5 bases. V was pared by 5 bases and J by 5 bases, with 15 bases between. This CDR3 is built from 14 residues. The germline gives CDR1 SGHTA, CDR2 FQGNSA. The CDR3 sequence: CASSGGTSRTEAFF. DNA for the CDR3: TGTGCCAGCAGCGGCGGGACTTCGAGAACTGAAGCTTTCTTT.

This chain joins TRBV12-5 and TRBJ1-4; D might be TRBD1 (5 bases). V shed 1 base and J shed 3 bases, with 6 bases lying between them. This CDR3 is built from 14 residues. The germline gives CDR1 LGHNT, CDR2 FRNRAP. This CDR3 reads CASGLATANEKLFF. The CDR3 DNA follows: TGTGCTAGTGGTTTGGCGACAGCTAATGAAAAACTGTTTTTT. Supplemented by reference TRBV12-5 and TRBJ1-4, the full variable domain reads DARVTQTPRHKVTEMGQEVTMRCQPILGHNTVFWYRQTMMQGLELLAYFRNRAPLDDSGMPKDRFSAEMPDATLATLKIQPSEPRDSAVYFCASGLATANEKLFFGSGTQLSVL.

J is TRBJ2-1 and V is TRBV11-3; TRBD1 is a possible D gene (5 bases). V was shortened by 2 bases and J by 9 bases, with 11 bases between the two germline ends. This CDR3 comprises 13 residues. Germline-derived CDR1 and CDR2 are SGHNT and YENEEA. The CDR3, as DNA: TGTGCCAGCAGCTTAAGCAGGGCTAGTGAGCAGTTCTTC. Encoded protein: CASSLSRASEQFF.

This clone was counted a few times. This chain links TRBV7-8 with TRBJ2-5; D is perhaps TRBD2 (5 bases). The V gene lost 3 bases and the J gene lost 1 base, with 12 bases spanning the gap. Germline V CDR1 and CDR2: SGHVS, FQNEAQ. The CDR3 extends over 15 amino acids. CDR3 sequence: CASSLGGLPQETQYF. In nucleotides, the CDR3 is TGTGCCAGCAGCTTGGGCGGGCTCCCCCAAGAGACCCAGTACTTC. Based on the CDR3 plus reference TRBV7-8 and TRBJ2-5, the full variable domain is GAGVSQSPRYKVAKRGQDVALRCDPISGHVSLFWYQQALGQGPEFLTYFQNEAQLDKSGLPSDRFFAERPEGSVSTLKIQRTQQEDSAVYLCASSLGGLPQETQYFGPGTRLLVL.

The chain uses TRBV7-9 and TRBJ1-1; 8 nucleotides agree with TRBD1. CDR1 and CDR2 (germline): SEHNR, FQNEAQ (reference sequence). J was trimmed by 0 bases and V by 4 bases; bases with no gene match: 7. This CDR3 contains 16 residues. The CDR3 DNA reads as TGTGCCAGCAGCTATGACAGGGGTGGTATGAACACTGAAGCTTTCTTT. Protein product: CASSYDRGGMNTEAFF.

This clone was seen more than once but under ten times. The chain joins TRBV5-1 to TRBJ2-5, with a weak D call TRBD2 (5 bases). CDR1 SGHRS and CDR2 YFSETQ come from the germline V gene. The CDR3 totals 14 residues. Trimming cost V 4 bases and J 7 bases, with 17 bases left between them. The CDR3 DNA reads as TGCGCCAGCAGCGTGGTGGGAGCCCCGGGGACCCAGTACTTC. Protein product: CASSVVGAPGTQYF.

With respect to this clone: Other DNA sequences in the sample encode the same CDR3. J is TRBJ1-1 and V is TRBV18, with a weak D call TRBD1 (6 bases). From germline, CDR1 is KGHSH and CDR2 LQKENI. V was trimmed by 2 bases and J by 2 bases, leaving 9 bases between them. The CDR3 has 14 amino acids. The CDR3, as DNA: TGTGCCAGCTCACCAGGCAGGGGTAACACTGAAGCTTTCTTT. It encodes CASSPGRGNTEAFF.

The chain links TRBV6-5 to TRBJ1-5; 7 bases match TRBD1. This CDR3 has 13 residues. The V and J ends lost 6 bases and 3 bases, in that order; junction bases with no gene match: 2. Germline V gives CDR1 MNHEY, CDR2 SVGAGI. Written as DNA, the CDR3 is TGTGCCAGCAGGGGACAGTTCAATCAGCCCCAGCATTTT. Encoded protein: CASRGQFNQPQHF.

This clone was seen more than once but under ten times. The chain is built from TRBV21-1 and TRBJ2-5; TRBD1 reflects the table's D call only, with no check against the DNA. TRBV21-1 is flagged as a pseudogene. This CDR3 is 16 amino acids long. The CDR3: CASFIRDRTLGETQYF. The CDR3 DNA is TGTGCCAGCTTTATCCGGGACAGGACTCTTGGAGAGACCCAGTACTTC.